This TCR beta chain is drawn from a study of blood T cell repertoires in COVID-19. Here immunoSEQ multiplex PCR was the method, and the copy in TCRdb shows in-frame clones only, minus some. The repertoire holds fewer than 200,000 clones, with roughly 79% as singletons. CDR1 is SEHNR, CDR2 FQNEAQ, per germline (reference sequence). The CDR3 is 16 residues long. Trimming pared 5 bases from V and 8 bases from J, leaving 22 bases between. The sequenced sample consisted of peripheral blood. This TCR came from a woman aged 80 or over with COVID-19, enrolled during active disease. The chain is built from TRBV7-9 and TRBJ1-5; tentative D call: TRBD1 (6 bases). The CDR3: CASSPYGRGGQEPQHF. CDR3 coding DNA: TGTGCCAGCAGCCCCTACGGCAGGGGCGGCCAAGAGCCCCAGCATTTT.